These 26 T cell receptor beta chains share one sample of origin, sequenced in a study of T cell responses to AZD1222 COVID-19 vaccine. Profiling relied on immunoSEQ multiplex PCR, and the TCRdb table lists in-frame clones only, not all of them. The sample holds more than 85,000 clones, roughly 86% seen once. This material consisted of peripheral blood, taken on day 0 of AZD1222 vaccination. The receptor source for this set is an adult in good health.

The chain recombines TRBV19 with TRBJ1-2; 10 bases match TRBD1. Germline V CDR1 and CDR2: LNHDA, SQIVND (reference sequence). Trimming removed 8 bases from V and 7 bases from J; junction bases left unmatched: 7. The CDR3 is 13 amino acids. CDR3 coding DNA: TGTGCCAGTCAAGAGACAGGGGGCCGTGGCTACACCTTC. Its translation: CASQETGGRGYTF.

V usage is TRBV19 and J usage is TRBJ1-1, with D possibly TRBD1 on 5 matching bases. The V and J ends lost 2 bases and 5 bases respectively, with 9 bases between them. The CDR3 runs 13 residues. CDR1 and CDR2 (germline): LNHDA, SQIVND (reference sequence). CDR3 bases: TGTGCCAGTAGTATAACCGGGACTACTGAAGCTTTCTTT. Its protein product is CASSITGTTEAFF. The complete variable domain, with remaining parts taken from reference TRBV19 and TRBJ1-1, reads DGGITQSPKYLFRKEGQNVTLSCEQNLNHDAMYWYRQDPGQGLRLIYYSQIVNDFQKGDIAEGYSVSREKKESFPLTVTSAQKNPTAFYLCASSITGTTEAFFGQGTRLTVV.

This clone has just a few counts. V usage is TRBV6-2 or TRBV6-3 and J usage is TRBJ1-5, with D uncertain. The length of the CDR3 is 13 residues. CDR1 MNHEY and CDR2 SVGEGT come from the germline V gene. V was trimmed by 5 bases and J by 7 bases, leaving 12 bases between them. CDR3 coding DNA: TGTGCCAGCAGTCATGACATTTACCAGCCCCAGCATTTT. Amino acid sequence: CASSHDIYQPQHF.

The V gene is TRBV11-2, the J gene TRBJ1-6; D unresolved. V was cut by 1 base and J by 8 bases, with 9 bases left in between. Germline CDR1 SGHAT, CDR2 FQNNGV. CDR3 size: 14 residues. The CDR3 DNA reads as TGTGCCAGCAGCTTAGTCGGCGTGGATTCACCCCTCCACTTT. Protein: CASSLVGVDSPLHF.

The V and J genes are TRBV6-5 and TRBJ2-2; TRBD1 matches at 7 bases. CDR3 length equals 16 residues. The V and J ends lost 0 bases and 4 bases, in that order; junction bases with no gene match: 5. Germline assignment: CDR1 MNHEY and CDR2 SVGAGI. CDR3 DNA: TGTGCCAGCAGTTACTCTAGGGGGCGGCCCACCGGGGAGCTGTTTTTT. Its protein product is CASSYSRGRPTGELFF.

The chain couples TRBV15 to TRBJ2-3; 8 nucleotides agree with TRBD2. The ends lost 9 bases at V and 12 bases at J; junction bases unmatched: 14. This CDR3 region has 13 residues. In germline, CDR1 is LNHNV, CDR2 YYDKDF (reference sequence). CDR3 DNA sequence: TGTGCCACTCAGCGGGAGCGGTCTAATGAACAGTATTTT. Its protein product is CATQRERSNEQYF.

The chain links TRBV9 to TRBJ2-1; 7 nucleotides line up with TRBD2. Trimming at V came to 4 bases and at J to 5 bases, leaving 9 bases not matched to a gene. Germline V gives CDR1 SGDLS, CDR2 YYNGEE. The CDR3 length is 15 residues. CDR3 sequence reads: CASSLGTNLHNEQFF. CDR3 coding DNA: TGTGCCAGCAGCCTCGGGACTAACCTTCACAATGAGCAGTTCTTC. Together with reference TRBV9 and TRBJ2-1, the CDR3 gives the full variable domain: DSGVTQTPKHLITATGQRVTLRCSPRSGDLSVYWYQQSLDQGLQFLIQYYNGEERAKGNILERFSAQQFPDLHSELNLSSLELGDSALYFCASSLGTNLHNEQFFGPGTRLTVL.

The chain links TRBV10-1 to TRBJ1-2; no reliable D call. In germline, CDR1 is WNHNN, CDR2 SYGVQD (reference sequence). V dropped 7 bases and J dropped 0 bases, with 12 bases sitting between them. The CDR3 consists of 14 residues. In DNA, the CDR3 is TGCGCCAGCAAGAAAGGGAGTCCTAACTATGGCTACACCTTC. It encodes CASKKGSPNYGYTF.

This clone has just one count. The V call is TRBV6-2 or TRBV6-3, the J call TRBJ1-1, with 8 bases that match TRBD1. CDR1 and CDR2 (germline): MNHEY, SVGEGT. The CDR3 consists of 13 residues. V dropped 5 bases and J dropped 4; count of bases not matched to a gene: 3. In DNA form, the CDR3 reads TGTGCCAGCAGTGAGGACAGGGTCACTGAAGCTTTCTTT. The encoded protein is CASSEDRVTEAFF.

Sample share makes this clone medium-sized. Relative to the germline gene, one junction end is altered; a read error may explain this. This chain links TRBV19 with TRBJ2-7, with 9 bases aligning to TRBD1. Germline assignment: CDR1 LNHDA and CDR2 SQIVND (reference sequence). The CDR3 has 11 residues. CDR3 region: CQTGGSVKQYF. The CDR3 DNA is TGCCAGACAGGGGGGAGTGTCAAGCAGTACTTC. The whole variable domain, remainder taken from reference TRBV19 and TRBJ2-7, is DGGITQSPKYLFRKEGQNVTLSCEQNLNHDAMYWYRQDPGQGLRLIYYSQIVNDFQKGDIAEGYSVSREKKESFPLTVTSAQKNPTAFYLCQTGGSVKQYFGPGTRLTVT.

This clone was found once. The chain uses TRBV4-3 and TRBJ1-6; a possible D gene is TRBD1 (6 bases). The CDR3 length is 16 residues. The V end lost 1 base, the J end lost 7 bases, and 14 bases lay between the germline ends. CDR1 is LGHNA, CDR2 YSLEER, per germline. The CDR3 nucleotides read TGCGCCAGCAGCCAAGGGGCTAACAGGGCGAATTCACCCCTCCACTTT. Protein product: CASSQGANRANSPLHF.

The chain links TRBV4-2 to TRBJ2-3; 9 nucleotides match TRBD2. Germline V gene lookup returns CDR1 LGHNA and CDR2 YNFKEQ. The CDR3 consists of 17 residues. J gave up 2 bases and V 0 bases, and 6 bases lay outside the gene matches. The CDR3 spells CASSQDWASGDTDTQYF. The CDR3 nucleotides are TGTGCCAGCAGCCAAGATTGGGCTAGCGGGGACACAGATACGCAGTATTTT.

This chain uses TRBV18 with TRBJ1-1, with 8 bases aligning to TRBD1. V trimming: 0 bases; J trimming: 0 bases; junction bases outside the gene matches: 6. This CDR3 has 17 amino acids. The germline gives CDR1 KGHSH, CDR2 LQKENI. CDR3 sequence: CASSPPGQAYMNTEAFF. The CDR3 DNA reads TGTGCCAGCTCACCACCGGGACAGGCGTACATGAACACTGAAGCTTTCTTT. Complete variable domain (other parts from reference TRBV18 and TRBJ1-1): NAGVMQNPRHLVRRRGQEARLRCSPMKGHSHVYWYRQLPEEGLKFMVYLQKENIIDESGMPKERFSAEFPKEGPSILRIQQVVRGDSAAYFCASSPPGQAYMNTEAFFGQGTRLTVV.

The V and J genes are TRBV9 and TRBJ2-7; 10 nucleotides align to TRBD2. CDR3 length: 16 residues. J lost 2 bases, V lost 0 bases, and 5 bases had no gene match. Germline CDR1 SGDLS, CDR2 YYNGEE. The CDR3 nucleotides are TGTGCCAGCAGCGTAGGGGTAGCGGGGGGTACCTACGAGCAGTACTTC. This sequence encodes CASSVGVAGGTYEQYF.

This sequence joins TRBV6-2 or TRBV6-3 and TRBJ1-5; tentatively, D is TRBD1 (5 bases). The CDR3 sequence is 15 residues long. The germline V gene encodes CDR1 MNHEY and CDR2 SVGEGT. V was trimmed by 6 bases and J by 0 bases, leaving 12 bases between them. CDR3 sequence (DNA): TGTGCCAGCAGCAAGGGGCGCTATAGCAATCAGCCCCAGCATTTT. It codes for CASSKGRYSNQPQHF.

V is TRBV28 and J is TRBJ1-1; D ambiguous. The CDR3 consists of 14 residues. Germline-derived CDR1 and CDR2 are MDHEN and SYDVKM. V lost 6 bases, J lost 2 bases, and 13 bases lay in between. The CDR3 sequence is CASSLLTVNTEAFF. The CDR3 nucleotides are TGTGCCAGCAGCCTACTCACGGTAAACACTGAAGCTTTCTTT.

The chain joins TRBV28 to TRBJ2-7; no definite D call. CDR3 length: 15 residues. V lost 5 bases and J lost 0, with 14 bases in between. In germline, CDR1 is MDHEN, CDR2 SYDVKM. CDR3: CASSPSDASSYEQYF. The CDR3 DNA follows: TGTGCCAGCAGTCCCTCTGACGCGAGCTCCTACGAGCAGTACTTC.

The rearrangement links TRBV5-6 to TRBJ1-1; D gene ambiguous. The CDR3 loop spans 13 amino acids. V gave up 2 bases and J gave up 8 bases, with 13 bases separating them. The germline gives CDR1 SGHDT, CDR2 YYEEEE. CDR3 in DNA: TGTGCCAGCAGCTTTCTGGGGAGGTGGGAAGCTTTCTTT. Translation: CASSFLGRWEAFF.

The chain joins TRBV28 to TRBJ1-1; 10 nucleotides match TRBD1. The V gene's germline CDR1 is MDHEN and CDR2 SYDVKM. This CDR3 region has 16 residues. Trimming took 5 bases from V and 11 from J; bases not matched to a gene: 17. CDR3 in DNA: TGTGCCAGCAGTCCGTCCCCGGGACAGGGGCCATTTGGGGCTTTCTTT. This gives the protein CASSPSPGQGPFGAFF.

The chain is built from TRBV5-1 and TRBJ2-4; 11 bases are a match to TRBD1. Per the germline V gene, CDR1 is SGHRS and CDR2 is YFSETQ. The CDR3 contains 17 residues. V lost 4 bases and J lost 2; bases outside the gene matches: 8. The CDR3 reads CASSTGQGAISKNIQYF. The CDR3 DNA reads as TGCGCCAGCAGCACCGGACAGGGGGCGATTTCCAAAAACATTCAGTACTTC.

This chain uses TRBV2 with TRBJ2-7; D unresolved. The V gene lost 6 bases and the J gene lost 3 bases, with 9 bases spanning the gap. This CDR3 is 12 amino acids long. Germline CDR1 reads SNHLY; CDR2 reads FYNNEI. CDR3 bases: TGTGCCAGCAGGTCGGATGGCTACGAGCAGTACTTC. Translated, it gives CASRSDGYEQYF.

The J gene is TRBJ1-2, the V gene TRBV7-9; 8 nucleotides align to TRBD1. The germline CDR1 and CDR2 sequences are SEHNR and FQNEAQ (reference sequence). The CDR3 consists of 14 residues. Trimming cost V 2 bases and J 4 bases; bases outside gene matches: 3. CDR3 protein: CASSLQGAGYGYTF. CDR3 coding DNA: TGTGCCAGCAGCTTACAGGGGGCAGGCTATGGCTACACCTTC. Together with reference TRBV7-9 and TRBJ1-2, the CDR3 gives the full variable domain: DTGVSQNPRHKITKRGQNVTFRCDPISEHNRLYWYRQTLGQGPEFLTYFQNEAQLEKSRLLSDRFSAERPKGSFSTLEIQRTEQGDSAMYLCASSLQGAGYGYTFGSGTRLTVV.

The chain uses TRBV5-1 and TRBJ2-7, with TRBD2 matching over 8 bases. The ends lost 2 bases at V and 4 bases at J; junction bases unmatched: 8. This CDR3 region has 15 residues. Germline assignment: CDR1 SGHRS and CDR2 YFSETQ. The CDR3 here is CASSFIGLASYEQYF. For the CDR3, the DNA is TGCGCCAGCAGCTTTATAGGACTAGCCAGTTACGAGCAGTACTTC.

In DNA form, the CDR3 reads TGTGCCAGTAGTCTGTCAGCAGGGTGGGACGCGTATCAGCCCCAGCATTTT. The encoded protein is CASSLSAGWDAYQPQHF. V usage is TRBV19 and J usage is TRBJ1-5; D may be TRBD1 (5 bases). The CDR3 runs 17 residues. V was cut by 5 bases and J by 5 bases, with 22 bases left in between. The germline gives CDR1 LNHDA, CDR2 SQIVND (reference sequence).

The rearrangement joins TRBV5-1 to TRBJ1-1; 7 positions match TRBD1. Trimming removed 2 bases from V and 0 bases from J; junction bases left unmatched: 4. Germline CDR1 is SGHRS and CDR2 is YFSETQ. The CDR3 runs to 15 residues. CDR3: CASSLQGTMNTEAFF. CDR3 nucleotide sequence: TGCGCCAGCAGCTTACAGGGGACTATGAACACTGAAGCTTTCTTT.

The CDR3 loop reads CASSQAGLNTEAFF. CDR3 DNA sequence: TGCGCCAGCAGCCAAGCCGGCCTCAACACTGAAGCTTTCTTT. The V gene is TRBV4-1, the J gene TRBJ1-1; unclear D gene. The CDR3 extends over 14 amino acids. V was cut by 1 base and J by 2 bases, with 8 bases left in between. Germline V gives CDR1 MGHRA, CDR2 YSYEKL.